The 11 T cell receptor beta chains presented below share a single source sample, sequenced in a study of OX40 agonist ivuxolimab in advanced cancers. Profiled with immunoSEQ multiplex PCR; TCRdb holds only in-frame clones, not every one. The sample lists about 100,000 clones; more than 85% were seen once. Material: CD4+ or CD8+ T cells sorted from blood, obtained in a trial of the OX40 agonist ivuxolimab. Receptors originate from an adult with an advanced solid tumor such as melanoma, head and neck, liver or kidney cancer.

J is TRBJ2-1 and V is TRBV2, with TRBD1 identical over 8 bases. The germline CDR1 and CDR2 sequences are SNHLY and FYNNEI. V lost 6 bases, J lost 6 bases, and 4 bases stayed unmatched. The CDR3 length is 13 residues. This chain's CDR3 is CASSRTGSNEQFF. DNA for the CDR3: TGTGCCAGCAGCCGGACAGGGTCCAATGAGCAGTTCTTC.

This chain links TRBV7-6 with TRBJ1-1, with 7 positions matching TRBD1. The CDR3 is 15 amino acids. Per the germline V gene, CDR1 is SGHVS and CDR2 is FNYEAQ. V lost 5 bases and J lost 1; bases outside the gene matches: 7. The CDR3 nucleotides are TGTGCCAGCAGCAGTCTGACAGGGCCGAACACTGAAGCTTTCTTT. It encodes CASSSLTGPNTEAFF.

DNA for the CDR3: TGTGCCAGCAGCTTAGATCACTCACCCCTCCACTTT. Translating gives CASSLDHSPLHF. The chain joins TRBV7-2 to TRBJ1-6; D is ambiguous. V lost 1 base, J lost 10 bases, and 5 bases lay in between. The CDR3 loop spans 12 amino acids. From germline, CDR1 is SGHTA and CDR2 FQGNSA. The entire variable domain, with the rest obtained from reference TRBV7-2 and TRBJ1-6, is as follows: GAGVSQSPSNKVTEKGKDVELRCDPISGHTALYWYRQSLGQGLEFLIYFQGNSAPDKSGLPSDRFSAERTGGSVSTLTIQRTQQEDSAVYLCASSLDHSPLHFGNGTRLTVT.

This chain links TRBV11-3 with TRBJ1-1; weak D call: TRBD1 (6 bases). V was clipped by 7 bases and J by 3 bases, with 21 bases between them. This CDR3 is 16 amino acids long. The germline CDR1 and CDR2 sequences are SGHNT and YENEEA. The CDR3 protein is CASTPGGARLDTEAFF. CDR3 nucleotide sequence: TGTGCCAGCACCCCGGGGGGGGCACGTTTGGACACTGAAGCTTTCTTT. Drawing the rest from reference TRBV11-3 and TRBJ1-1, the complete variable domain is EAGVVQSPRYKIIEKKQPVAFWCNPISGHNTLYWYLQNLGQGPELLIRYENEEAVDDSQLPKDRFSAERLKGVDSTLKIQPAELGDSAVYLCASTPGGARLDTEAFFGQGTRLTVV.

The chain is built from TRBV7-6 and TRBJ2-5; the D is unclear. Trimming took off 0 bases at V and 5 bases at J, with 1 base between the two ends. CDR1 is SGHVS, CDR2 FNYEAQ, per germline. This CDR3 region has 11 residues. CDR3 residues: CASSLAETQYF. As DNA, the CDR3 is TGTGCCAGCAGCTTAGCGGAGACCCAGTACTTC.

The chain uses TRBV11-2 and TRBJ2-1, with a weak D call TRBD1 (6 bases). This CDR3 has 18 amino acids. The ends were cut back, 3 bases at V and 7 bases at J, with 25 bases in the middle. Germline CDR1 SGHAT, CDR2 FQNNGV. In DNA form, the CDR3 reads TGTGCCAGCAGCTTGAGAGACCTGGGATTCAGGGGTAGTAATGAGCAGTTCTTC. Encoded protein: CASSLRDLGFRGSNEQFF. Supplemented by reference TRBV11-2 and TRBJ2-1, the full variable domain reads EAGVAQSPRYKIIEKRQSVAFWCNPISGHATLYWYQQILGQGPKLLIQFQNNGVVDDSQLPKDRFSAERLKGVDSTLKIQPAKLEDSAVYLCASSLRDLGFRGSNEQFFGPGTRLTVL.

The chain has TRBV27 and TRBJ2-7, with 7 bases fitting TRBD1. Unmatched junction bases numbered 8, after V lost 6 bases and J lost 6 bases. Germline V gene sequence: CDR1 MNHEY, CDR2 SMNVEV (reference sequence). The CDR3 spans 13 residues. The CDR3 DNA is TGTGCCAGCAGGTACCAGGGGGTGGGCGAGCAGTACTTC. It codes for CASRYQGVGEQYF.

The J gene is TRBJ2-7, the V gene TRBV30, with 7 bases lining up with TRBD2. Germline CDR1 GTSNPN, CDR2 SVGIG (reference sequence). Unmatched junction bases numbered 5, after V lost 1 base and J lost 2 bases. The CDR3 length is 14 residues. CDR3 in amino acids: CAWSGGGGPYEQYF. The CDR3 nucleotides are TGTGCCTGGAGTGGAGGCGGGGGTCCCTACGAGCAGTACTTC.

This rearrangement joins TRBV2 to TRBJ2-3, with a tentative D call TRBD2 (5 bases). Germline values: CDR1 SNHLY, CDR2 FYNNEI. The ends were cut back, 3 bases at V and 6 bases at J, with 13 bases in the middle. The CDR3 extends over 14 amino acids. In nucleotides, the CDR3 is TGTGCCAGCAGTGACAGCGGAGGAATTGATACGCAGTATTTT. This encodes CASSDSGGIDTQYF. Together with reference TRBV2 and TRBJ2-3, the CDR3 gives the full variable domain: EPEVTQTPSHQVTQMGQEVILRCVPISNHLYFYWYRQILGQKVEFLVSFYNNEISEKSEIFDDQFSVERPDGSNFTLKIRSTKLEDSAMYFCASSDSGGIDTQYFGPGTRLTVL.

As concerns this clone: Other nucleotide sequences from this sample produce the same CDR3. J is TRBJ2-5 and V is TRBV19, with 9 bases fitting TRBD1. V gave up 3 bases and J gave up 5 bases; unmatched junction bases: 4. The CDR3 spans 14 residues. The V gene's germline CDR1 is LNHDA and CDR2 SQIVND (reference sequence). The CDR3 loop is CASSIGQGRETQYF. The DNA for the CDR3 is TGTGCCAGTAGTATCGGACAGGGGCGGGAGACCCAGTACTTC.

For the CDR3, the DNA is TGTGCCAGCAGACCGTTTGGGGGTCACGAGCAGTACTTC. Its translation is CASRPFGGHEQYF. This sequence joins TRBV2 and TRBJ2-7; D tentatively reads TRBD1 or TRBD2 (5 bases each). Germline CDR1 SNHLY, CDR2 FYNNEI. The CDR3 is 13 amino acids. The ends were cut back, 6 bases at V and 5 bases at J, with 14 bases in the middle.